This T cell receptor (beta chain) was captured by sequencing in a study of regulatory T cells in long-lasting Graves disease. This clonotype was counted ten times or more. The antigen remains unidentified. Stated time point: persistent/refractory GD, antithyroid drugs over 5 years with positive TRAb. Researchers made the TCR library from RNA that was extracted from PBMCs. CDR3-region Arm-PCR and iRepertoire HTBI primers produced the TCR beta libraries. TCRdb reprocessed the multiplex PCR reads via MiXCR and lists one record per CDR3 protein. The data show under 350,000 distinct CDR3 sequences, with 20% to 25% seen just once and roughly 56% held by the top ten. Points from the study as a whole: Persistent patients shared 2,500 to 3,000 public clonotypes among themselves. Newly diagnosed patients shared fewer, at about a thousand. Persistent Graves' patients showed less TCR diversity than newly diagnosed ones. Possibly, accuracy suffered from the small sample size.

This CDR3 is built from 14 residues. Germline V gene data show CDR1 as SGHAT and CDR2 as FQNNGV. Trimming removed 5 bases from V and 7 bases from J, with 18 bases in between. Sequencing used peripheral blood mononuclear cells (PBMCs), obtained when the disease was refractory, from a patient treated with antithyroid drugs. The J gene is TRBJ2-7, the V gene TRBV11-2; D is uncertain. This receptor was obtained from a female donor with Graves disease. In DNA form, the CDR3 reads TGTGCCAGCAGCCAGACGGTTTGGGTAAAAGAGCAGTACTTC. Encoded protein: CASSQTVWVKEQYF.